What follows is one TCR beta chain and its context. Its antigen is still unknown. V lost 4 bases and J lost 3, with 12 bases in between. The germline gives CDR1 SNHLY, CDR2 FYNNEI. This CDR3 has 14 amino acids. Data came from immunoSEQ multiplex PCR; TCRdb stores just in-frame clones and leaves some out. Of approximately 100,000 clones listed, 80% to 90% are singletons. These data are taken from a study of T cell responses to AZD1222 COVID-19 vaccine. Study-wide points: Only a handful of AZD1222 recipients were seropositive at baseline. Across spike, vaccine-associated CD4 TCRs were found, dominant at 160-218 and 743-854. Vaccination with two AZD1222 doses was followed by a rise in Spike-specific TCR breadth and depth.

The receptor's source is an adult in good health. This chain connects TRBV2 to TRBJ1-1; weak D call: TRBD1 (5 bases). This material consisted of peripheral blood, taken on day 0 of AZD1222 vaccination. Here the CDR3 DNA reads TGTGCCAGCAGTGGACGACAGAGGGACACTGAAGCTTTCTTT. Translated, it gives CASSGRQRDTEAFF.